What follows describes a single TCR beta chain. Antigen unknown. The data were obtained in a study of CD8 T cells in Susac syndrome. Study-wide context: At the time their blood was drawn, patients with Susac syndrome were either therapy-naive, on corticosteroids (with some of them also receiving intravenous immunoglobulin), or on intravenous immunoglobulin alone.

An amount of RNA that ranged from 0.5 to 1 ug was reverse transcribed with random hexamers. The immunoSEQ assay covered 54 Vbeta and 13 Jbeta segments for CDR3. Each CDR3 protein is one row after TCRdb ran MiXCR on the immunoSEQ multiplex PCR reads. The sample includes under 95,000 distinct CDR3 sequences, 85% to 95% of them seen just once. The CDR3 totals 14 residues. In germline, CDR1 is MNHEY, CDR2 SMNVEV (reference sequence). The J segment lost 5 bases and the V segment lost 3 bases, leaving 2 bases of the junction unmatched. Study conclusions and caveats: Maximal CD8+ clonal expansion in Susac was observed within TEMRA cells and among active patients.

The source is a human donor with Susac syndrome. The chain carries TRBV27 and TRBJ2-1; 9 bases agree with TRBD2. Sequenced material: CD8+ T cells from PBMCs. The chain's CDR3 is CASSLTSGNNEQFF. The CDR3 nucleotides are TGTGCCAGCAGTTTGACTAGCGGAAACAATGAGCAGTTCTTC.